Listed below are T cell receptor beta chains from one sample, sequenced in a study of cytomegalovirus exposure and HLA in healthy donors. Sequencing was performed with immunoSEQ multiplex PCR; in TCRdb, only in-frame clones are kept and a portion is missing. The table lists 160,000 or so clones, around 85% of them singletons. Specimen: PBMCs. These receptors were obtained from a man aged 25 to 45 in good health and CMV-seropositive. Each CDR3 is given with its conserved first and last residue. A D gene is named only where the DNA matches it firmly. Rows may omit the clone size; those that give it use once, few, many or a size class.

CDR3aa: CASSGQQGGDTEAFF
CDR3nt: TGTGCCAGCAGCGGCCAACAGGGAGGGGACACTGAAGCTTTCTTT
j_gene: TRBJ1-1
abundance: once
d_gene: -
v_gene: TRBV9

CDR3aa: CASSLGAGSNYGYTF
CDR3nt: TGTGCCAGCAGCTTGGGGGCGGGATCCAACTATGGCTACACCTTC
j_gene: TRBJ1-2
abundance: -
d_gene: -
v_gene: TRBV5-8

CDR3aa: CASSQGLAPDTYEQYF
CDR3nt: TGCGCCAGCAGCCAAGGACTAGCGCCGGACACCTACGAGCAGTACTTC
j_gene: TRBJ2-7
abundance: -
d_gene: TRBD2
v_gene: TRBV4-3

CDR3aa: CASSPRSGGVQETQYF
CDR3nt: TGTGCCAGCAGCCCACGGAGCGGGGGGGTCCAAGAGACCCAGTACTTC
j_gene: TRBJ2-5
abundance: -
d_gene: TRBD2
v_gene: TRBV9

CDR3aa: CASAYRGQETQYF
CDR3nt: TGTGCCAGCGCGTACAGGGGCCAAGAGACCCAGTACTTC
j_gene: TRBJ2-5
abundance: -
d_gene: TRBD1
v_gene: TRBV5-4

CDR3aa: CASSGLGRGRTGELFF
CDR3nt: TGTGCCAGCAGTGGACTCGGCAGGGGGCGGACCGGGGAGCTGTTTTTT
j_gene: TRBJ2-2
abundance: -
d_gene: TRBD1
v_gene: TRBV25-1

CDR3aa: CASSEREGDTGELFF
CDR3nt: TGTGCCAGCAGTGAAAGGGAGGGGGACACCGGGGAGCTGTTTTTT
j_gene: TRBJ2-2
abundance: once
d_gene: -
v_gene: TRBV6-4

CDR3aa: CASTAAGGVTDTQYF
CDR3nt: TGTGCCAGCACCGCCGCCGGAGGGGTCACAGATACGCAGTATTTT
j_gene: TRBJ2-3
abundance: once
d_gene: -
v_gene: TRBV9

CDR3aa: CAISESEQPYEQYF
CDR3nt: TGTGCCATCAGTGAGTCAGAACAGCCCTACGAGCAGTACTTC
j_gene: TRBJ2-7
abundance: -
d_gene: -
v_gene: TRBV10-3

CDR3aa: CASSFPRDRGFADTQYF
CDR3nt: TGCGCCAGCAGCTTCCCCCGGGACAGGGGATTTGCAGATACGCAGTATTTT
j_gene: TRBJ2-3
abundance: -
d_gene: TRBD1
v_gene: TRBV5-1

CDR3aa: CASSPGQGNTGELFF
CDR3nt: TGTGCCAGCAGTCCCGGACAGGGGAACACCGGGGAGCTGTTTTTT
j_gene: TRBJ2-2
abundance: -
d_gene: TRBD1
v_gene: TRBV6-4

CDR3aa: CASSLRQGAGEQYF
CDR3nt: TGTGCCAGCAGCTTGCGTCAGGGGGCGGGGGAGCAGTACTTC
j_gene: TRBJ2-7
abundance: -
d_gene: TRBD1
v_gene: TRBV5-4

CDR3aa: CASSQEASTDTQYF
CDR3nt: TGCGCCAGCAGCCAAGAAGCTAGCACAGATACGCAGTATTTT
j_gene: TRBJ2-3
abundance: -
d_gene: -
v_gene: TRBV4-1

CDR3aa: CASSILGTSHQPQHF
CDR3nt: TGTGCCAGCAGCATTTTAGGGACTTCCCATCAGCCCCAGCATTTT
j_gene: TRBJ1-5
abundance: -
d_gene: -
v_gene: TRBV7-2

CDR3aa: CASSLAGQDYEQYF
CDR3nt: TGCGCCAGCAGCTTGGCTGGACAGGACTACGAGCAGTACTTC
j_gene: TRBJ2-7
abundance: -
d_gene: TRBD1
v_gene: TRBV5-1

CDR3aa: CASSYAGGGGWDEQYF
CDR3nt: TGTGCCAGCAGTTACGCGGGGGGGGGCGGCTGGGACGAGCAGTACTTC
j_gene: TRBJ2-7
abundance: -
d_gene: TRBD2
v_gene: TRBV6-5

CDR3aa: CASSLAGGPNF
CDR3nt: TGTGCCAGCAGCTTGGCAGGAGGACCCAACTTC
j_gene: TRBJ2-7
abundance: few
d_gene: -
v_gene: TRBV5-8

CDR3aa: CASSLGTGVEGYTF
CDR3nt: TGTGCCAGCAGCTTGGGGACAGGGGTCGAGGGCTACACCTTC
j_gene: TRBJ1-2
abundance: -
d_gene: TRBD1
v_gene: TRBV7-9

CDR3aa: CASTTDNFGGQPQHF
CDR3nt: TGCGCCAGCACCACGGACAATTTCGGGGGTCAGCCCCAGCATTTT
j_gene: TRBJ1-5
abundance: once
d_gene: -
v_gene: TRBV10-2

CDR3aa: CASSSYSGELFF
CDR3nt: TGTGCCAGCAGTTCCTACTCCGGGGAGCTGTTTTTT
j_gene: TRBJ2-2
abundance: once
d_gene: -
v_gene: TRBV27

CDR3aa: CATSSRTGGNSPLHF
CDR3nt: TGTGCCACCAGCAGCAGGACAGGGGGTAATTCACCCCTCCACTTT
j_gene: TRBJ1-6
abundance: -
d_gene: TRBD1
v_gene: TRBV15

CDR3aa: CASSLSTYNTGELFF
CDR3nt: TGTGCCAGCAGCTTATCGACTTACAACACCGGGGAGCTGTTTTTT
j_gene: TRBJ2-2
abundance: once
d_gene: -
v_gene: TRBV11-2

CDR3aa: CASSLEGQGGESPLHF
CDR3nt: TGCGCCAGCAGCTTGGAGGGACAGGGAGGTGAATCACCCCTCCACTTT
j_gene: TRBJ1-6
abundance: few
d_gene: TRBD1
v_gene: TRBV5-1

CDR3aa: CASSTLPTQETQYF
CDR3nt: TGTGCCAGCAGTACCCTACCCACCCAAGAGACCCAGTACTTC
j_gene: TRBJ2-5
abundance: -
d_gene: -
v_gene: TRBV6-5

CDR3aa: CAWSDVTGRGVQHF
CDR3nt: TGTGCCTGGAGTGACGTTACAGGTAGAGGTGTCCAGCATTTT
j_gene: TRBJ1-5
abundance: -
d_gene: -
v_gene: TRBV30

CDR3aa: CASRQGTAGNTIYF
CDR3nt: TGTGCCAGCAGACAGGGAACGGCTGGAAACACCATATATTTT
j_gene: TRBJ1-3
abundance: -
d_gene: -
v_gene: TRBV6-5

CDR3aa: CASSLYSLEEQFF
CDR3nt: TGTGCCAGCAGCTTATATTCCCTAGAAGAGCAGTTCTTC
j_gene: TRBJ2-1
abundance: -
d_gene: -
v_gene: TRBV11-2

CDR3aa: CASSQDWQGYEQFF
CDR3nt: TGCGCCAGCAGCCAAGATTGGCAGGGGTATGAGCAGTTCTTC
j_gene: TRBJ2-1
abundance: -
d_gene: -
v_gene: TRBV4-3

CDR3aa: CASSVGLAGATSDIQYF
CDR3nt: TGTGCCAGCAGCGTCGGACTAGCGGGGGCCACGTCGGACATTCAGTACTTC
j_gene: TRBJ2-4
abundance: -
d_gene: TRBD2
v_gene: TRBV9

CDR3aa: CASSRGQGPYEQYF
CDR3nt: TGCGCCAGCAGCCGGGGACAGGGTCCCTACGAGCAGTACTTC
j_gene: TRBJ2-7
abundance: -
d_gene: TRBD1
v_gene: TRBV4-1

CDR3aa: CASSLRRRNYEQYF
CDR3nt: TGTGCCAGCAGCTTAAGAAGGCGGAACTACGAGCAGTACTTC
j_gene: TRBJ2-7
abundance: once
d_gene: -
v_gene: TRBV11-2